Following are 2 T cell receptor beta chains from one sample sequenced in a study of blood T cell repertoires in COVID-19. Sequenced by immunoSEQ multiplex PCR; TCRdb stores in-frame clones only, minus some. The sample records 150,000 to 200,000 clones, 75% to 90% being singletons. The specimen was PBMCs or T cells enriched from blood (not recorded which). Receptors were obtained from a woman aged 55-75 years who had recovered from COVID-19.

The chain recombines TRBV25-1 with TRBJ2-7, with TRBD1 matching 7 bases. This CDR3 has 15 amino acids. In germline, CDR1 is MGHDK, CDR2 SYGVNS. V shed 2 bases, J shed 2 bases, and the junction held 6 bases outside the gene matches. This chain's CDR3 is CASSELSGGTYEQYF. DNA for the CDR3: TGTGCCAGCAGTGAACTCTCAGGGGGAACCTACGAGCAGTACTTC.

The genes are TRBV5-1 and TRBJ2-7, with TRBD2 as a possible D gene (5 bases). The V end was cut by 7 bases, the J end by 3 bases, with 23 bases between. Germline loops: CDR1 SGHRS, CDR2 YFSETQ. CDR3 length equals 16 residues. CDR3 nucleotide sequence: TGCGCCAGCCGCGGTGGCGGGCGGGCGGTAATCTACGAGCAGTACTTC. Translating it yields CASRGGGRAVIYEQYF.